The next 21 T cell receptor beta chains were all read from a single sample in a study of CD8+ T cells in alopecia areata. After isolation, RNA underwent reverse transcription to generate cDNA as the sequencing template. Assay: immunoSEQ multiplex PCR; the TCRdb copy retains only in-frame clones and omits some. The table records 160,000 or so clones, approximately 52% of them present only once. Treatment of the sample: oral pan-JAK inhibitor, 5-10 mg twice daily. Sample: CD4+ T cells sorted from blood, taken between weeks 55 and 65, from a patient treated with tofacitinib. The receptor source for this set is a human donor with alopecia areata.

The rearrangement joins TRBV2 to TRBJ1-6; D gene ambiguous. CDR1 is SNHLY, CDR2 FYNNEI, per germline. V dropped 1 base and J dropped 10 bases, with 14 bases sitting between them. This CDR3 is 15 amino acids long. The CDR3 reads CASSEGILRGSPLHF. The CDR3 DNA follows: TGTGCCAGCAGTGAAGGGATTCTGCGCGGATCACCCCTCCACTTT.

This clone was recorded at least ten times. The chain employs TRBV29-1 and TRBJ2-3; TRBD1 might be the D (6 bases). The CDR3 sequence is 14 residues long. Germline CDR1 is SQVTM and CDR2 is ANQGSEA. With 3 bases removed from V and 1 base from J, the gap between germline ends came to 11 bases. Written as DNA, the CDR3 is TGCAGCGTTGATCCGGGACAAGGCACAGATACGCAGTATTTT. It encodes CSVDPGQGTDTQYF.

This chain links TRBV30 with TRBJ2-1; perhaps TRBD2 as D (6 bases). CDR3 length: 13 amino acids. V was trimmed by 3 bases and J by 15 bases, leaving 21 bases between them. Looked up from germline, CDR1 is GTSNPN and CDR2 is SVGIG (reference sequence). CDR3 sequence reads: CAWRKRDAGTWFF. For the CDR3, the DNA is TGTGCCTGGAGAAAACGGGACGCGGGAACTTGGTTCTTC.

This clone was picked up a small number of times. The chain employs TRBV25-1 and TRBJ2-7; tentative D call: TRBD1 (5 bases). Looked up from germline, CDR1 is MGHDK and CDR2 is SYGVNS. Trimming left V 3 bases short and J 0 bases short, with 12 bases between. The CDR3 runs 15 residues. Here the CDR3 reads CASSEQGSLSYEQYF. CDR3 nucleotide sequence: TGTGCCAGCAGTGAGCAGGGTTCCCTCTCCTACGAGCAGTACTTC.

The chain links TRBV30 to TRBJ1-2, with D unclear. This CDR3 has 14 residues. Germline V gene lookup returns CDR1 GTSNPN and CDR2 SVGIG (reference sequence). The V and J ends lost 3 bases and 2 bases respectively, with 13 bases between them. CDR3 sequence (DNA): TGTGCCTGGAGATTCCGAGGGCGGAACTATGGCTACACCTTC. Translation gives CAWRFRGRNYGYTF.

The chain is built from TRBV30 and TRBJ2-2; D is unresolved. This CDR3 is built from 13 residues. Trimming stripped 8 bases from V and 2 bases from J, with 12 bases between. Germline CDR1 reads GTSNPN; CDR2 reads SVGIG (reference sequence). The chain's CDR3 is CAGHRTNTGELFF. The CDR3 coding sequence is TGTGCCGGTCACAGAACCAACACCGGGGAGCTGTTTTTT.

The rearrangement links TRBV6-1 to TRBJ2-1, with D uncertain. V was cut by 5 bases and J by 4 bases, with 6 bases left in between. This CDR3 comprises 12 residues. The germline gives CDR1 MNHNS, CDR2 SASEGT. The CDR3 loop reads CASSTAYNEQFF. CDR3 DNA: TGTGCCAGCAGTACAGCGTACAATGAGCAGTTCTTC.

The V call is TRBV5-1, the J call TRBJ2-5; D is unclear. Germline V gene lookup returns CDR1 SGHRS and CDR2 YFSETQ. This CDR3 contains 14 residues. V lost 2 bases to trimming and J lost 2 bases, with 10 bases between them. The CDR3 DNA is TGCGCCAGCAGCTTAATCCCAGGTCAAGAGACCCAGTACTTC. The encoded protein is CASSLIPGQETQYF. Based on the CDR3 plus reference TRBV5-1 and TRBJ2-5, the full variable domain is KAGVTQTPRYLIKTRGQQVTLSCSPISGHRSVSWYQQTPGQGLQFLFEYFSETQRNKGNFPGRFSGRQFSNSRSEMNVSTLELGDSALYLCASSLIPGQETQYFGPGTRLLVL.

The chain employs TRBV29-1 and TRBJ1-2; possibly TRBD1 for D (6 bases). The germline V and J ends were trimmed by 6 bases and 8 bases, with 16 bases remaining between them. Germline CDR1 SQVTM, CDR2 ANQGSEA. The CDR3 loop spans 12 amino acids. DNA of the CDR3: TGCAGCGTAGCAGGACAGCCTTTGGGCTACACCTTC. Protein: CSVAGQPLGYTF.

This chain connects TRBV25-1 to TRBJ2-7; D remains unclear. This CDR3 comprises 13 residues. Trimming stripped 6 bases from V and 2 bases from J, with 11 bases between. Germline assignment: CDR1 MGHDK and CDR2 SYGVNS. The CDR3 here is CASSSWSAYEQYF. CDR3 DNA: TGTGCCAGCAGCTCATGGTCAGCCTACGAGCAGTACTTC.

CDR3 loop: CASNTLNEQFF. The DNA of the CDR3 is TGTGCCTCTAACACTCTCAATGAGCAGTTCTTC. The chain couples TRBV30 to TRBJ2-1, with D unclear. Per germline, CDR1 GTSNPN and CDR2 SVGIG (reference sequence). The CDR3 runs to 11 residues. Between the trimmed V and J ends, which lost 7 bases and 6 bases, there was a span of 10 bases.

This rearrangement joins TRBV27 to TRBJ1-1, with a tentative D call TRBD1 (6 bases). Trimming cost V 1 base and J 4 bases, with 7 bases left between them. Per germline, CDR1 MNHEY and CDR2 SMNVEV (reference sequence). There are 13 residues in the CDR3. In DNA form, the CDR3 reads TGTGCCAGCAGTTTATTAGGGGGCACTGAAGCTTTCTTT. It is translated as CASSLLGGTEAFF.

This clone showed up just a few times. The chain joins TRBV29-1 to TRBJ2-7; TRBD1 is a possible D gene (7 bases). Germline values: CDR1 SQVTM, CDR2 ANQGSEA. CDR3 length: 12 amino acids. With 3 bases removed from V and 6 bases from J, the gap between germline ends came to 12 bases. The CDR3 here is CSVDGGGFEQYF. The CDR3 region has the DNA TGCAGCGTTGACGGAGGGGGCTTCGAGCAGTACTTC.

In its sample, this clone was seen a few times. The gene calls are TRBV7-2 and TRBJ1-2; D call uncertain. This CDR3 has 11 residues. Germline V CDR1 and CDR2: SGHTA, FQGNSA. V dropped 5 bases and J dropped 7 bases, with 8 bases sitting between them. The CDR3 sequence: CASSVSAGYTF. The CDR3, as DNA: TGTGCCAGCAGCGTAAGTGCTGGCTACACCTTC.

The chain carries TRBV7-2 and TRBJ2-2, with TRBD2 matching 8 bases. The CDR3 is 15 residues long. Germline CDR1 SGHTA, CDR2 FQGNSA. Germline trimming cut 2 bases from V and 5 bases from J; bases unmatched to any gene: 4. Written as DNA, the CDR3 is TGTGCCAGCAGCTTAAGGCGGGGGGCTACCGGGGAGCTGTTTTTT. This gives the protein CASSLRRGATGELFF.

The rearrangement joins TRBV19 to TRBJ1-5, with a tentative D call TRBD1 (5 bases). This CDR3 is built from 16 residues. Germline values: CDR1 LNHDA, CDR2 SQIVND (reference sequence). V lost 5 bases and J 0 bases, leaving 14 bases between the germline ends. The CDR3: CASSPDSTYSNQPQHF. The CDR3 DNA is TGTGCCAGTAGTCCCGACAGCACCTATAGCAATCAGCCCCAGCATTTT.

CDR3 in DNA: TGTGCCAGCAGTCCACCCCTGCTGACAGGAGAAGCTTTCTTT. Amino acid sequence: CASSPPLLTGEAFF. The chain recombines TRBV6-5 with TRBJ1-1; a possible D gene is TRBD1 (6 bases). CDR1 MNHEY and CDR2 SVGAGI come from the germline V gene. V was clipped by 5 bases and J by 8 bases, with 18 bases between them. This CDR3 region has 14 residues.

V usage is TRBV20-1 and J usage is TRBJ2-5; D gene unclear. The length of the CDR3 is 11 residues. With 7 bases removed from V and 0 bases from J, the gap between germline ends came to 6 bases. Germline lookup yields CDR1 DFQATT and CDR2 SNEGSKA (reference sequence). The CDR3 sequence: CSGAYQETQYF. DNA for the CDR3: TGCAGTGGCGCGTACCAAGAGACCCAGTACTTC.

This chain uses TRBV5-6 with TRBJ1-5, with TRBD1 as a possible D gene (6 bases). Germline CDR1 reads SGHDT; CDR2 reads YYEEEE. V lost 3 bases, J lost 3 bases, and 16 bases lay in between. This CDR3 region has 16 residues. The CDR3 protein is CASSYMTGGNNQPQHF. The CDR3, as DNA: TGTGCCAGCAGCTATATGACAGGCGGAAACAATCAGCCCCAGCATTTT.

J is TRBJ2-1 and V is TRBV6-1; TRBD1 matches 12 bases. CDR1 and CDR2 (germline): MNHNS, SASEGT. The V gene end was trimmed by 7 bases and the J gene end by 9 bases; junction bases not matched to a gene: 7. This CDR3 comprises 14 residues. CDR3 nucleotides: TGTGCCAGCATAGGGACAGGGGGCGGAGGTGAGCAGTTCTTC. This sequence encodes CASIGTGGGGEQFF.

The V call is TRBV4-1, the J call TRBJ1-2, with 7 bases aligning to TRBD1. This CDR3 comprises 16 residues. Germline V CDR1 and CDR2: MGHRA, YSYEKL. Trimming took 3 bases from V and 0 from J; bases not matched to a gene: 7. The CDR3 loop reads CASSHPGQDPNYGYTF. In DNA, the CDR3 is TGCGCCAGCAGCCATCCCGGACAGGACCCTAACTATGGCTACACCTTC.